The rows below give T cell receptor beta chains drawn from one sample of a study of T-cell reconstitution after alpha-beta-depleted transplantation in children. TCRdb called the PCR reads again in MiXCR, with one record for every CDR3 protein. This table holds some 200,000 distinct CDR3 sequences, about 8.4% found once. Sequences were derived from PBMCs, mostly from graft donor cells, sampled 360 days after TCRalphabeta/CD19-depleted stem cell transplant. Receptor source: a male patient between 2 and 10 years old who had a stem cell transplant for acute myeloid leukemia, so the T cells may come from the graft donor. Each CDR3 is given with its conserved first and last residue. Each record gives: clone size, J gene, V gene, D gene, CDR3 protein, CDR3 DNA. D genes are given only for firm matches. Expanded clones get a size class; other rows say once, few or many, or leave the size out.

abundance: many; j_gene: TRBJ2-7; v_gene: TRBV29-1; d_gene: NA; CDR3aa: CSVEAGAYEQYF; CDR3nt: TGCAGCGTTGAAGCAGGGGCCTACGAGCAGTACTTC
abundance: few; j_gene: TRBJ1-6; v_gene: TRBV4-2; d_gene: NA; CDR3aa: CASSQGASGDNSPLHF; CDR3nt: TGTGCCAGCAGCCAAGGCGCCTCTGGGGATAATTCACCCCTCCACTTT
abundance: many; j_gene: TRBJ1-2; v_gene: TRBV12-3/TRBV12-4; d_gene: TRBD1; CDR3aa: CASSLVGTGTNYGYTF; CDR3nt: TGTGCCAGCAGTTTAGTAGGGACAGGGACGAACTATGGCTACACCTTC
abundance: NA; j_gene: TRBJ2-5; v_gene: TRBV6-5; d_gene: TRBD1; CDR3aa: CASRPGTGTQYF; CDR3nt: TGTGCCAGCAGACCTGGGACAGGGACCCAGTACTTC
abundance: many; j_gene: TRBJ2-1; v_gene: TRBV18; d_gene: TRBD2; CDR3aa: CASSVGLAGSNNEQFF; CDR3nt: TGTGCCAGCTCGGTGGGACTAGCGGGAAGCAACAATGAGCAGTTCTTC
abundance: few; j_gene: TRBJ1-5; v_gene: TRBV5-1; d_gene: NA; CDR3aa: CASSLLAGTNQPQHF; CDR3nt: TGCGCCAGCAGCTTGCTGGCAGGGACCAATCAGCCCCAGCATTTT
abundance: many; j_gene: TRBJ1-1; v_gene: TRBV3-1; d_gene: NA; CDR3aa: CASSRQTANTEAFF; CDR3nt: TGTGCCAGCAGCCGCCAGACGGCGAACACTGAAGCTTTCTTT
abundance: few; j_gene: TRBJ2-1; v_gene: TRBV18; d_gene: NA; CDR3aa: CASSPPEVNSYNEQFF; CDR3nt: TGTGCCAGCTCACCACCGGAGGTAAATTCCTACAATGAGCAGTTCTTC
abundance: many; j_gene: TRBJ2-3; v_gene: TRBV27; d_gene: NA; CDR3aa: CASSRGPDTQYF; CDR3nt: TGTGCCAGCAGCAGGGGCCCAGATACGCAGTATTTT
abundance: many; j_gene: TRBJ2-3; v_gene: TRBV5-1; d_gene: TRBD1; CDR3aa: CASSPGQGPTDTQYF; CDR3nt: TGCGCCAGCAGCCCCGGACAGGGTCCCACAGATACGCAGTATTTT
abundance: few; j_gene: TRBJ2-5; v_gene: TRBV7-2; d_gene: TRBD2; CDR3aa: CASSPFSGGAYQETQYF; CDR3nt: TGTGCCAGCAGCCCCTTTAGCGGGGGGGCGTACCAAGAGACCCAGTACTTC
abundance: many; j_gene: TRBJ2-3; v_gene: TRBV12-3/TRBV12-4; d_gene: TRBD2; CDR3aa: CASKPGLGGDTQYF; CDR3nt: TGTGCCAGCAAACCGGGACTAGGGGGGGATACGCAGTATTTT
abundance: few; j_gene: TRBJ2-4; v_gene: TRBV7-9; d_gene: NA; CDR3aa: CASTQENIQYF; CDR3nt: TGTGCCAGCACCCAAGAGAACATTCAGTACTTC